The next 25 T cell receptor beta chains were all read from a single sample in a study of cytomegalovirus exposure and HLA in healthy donors. This PCR relied on a set of 60 Vbeta primers and 13 Jbeta primers. TCRdb keeps only in-frame clones here, not all; method: immunoSEQ multiplex PCR. The sample shows approximately 170,000 clones, approximately 80% of them seen only once. Sequencing used PBMCs. All receptors come from a boy between 2 and 10 years old in good health and CMV-seronegative.

This clone has only a few counts. The CDR3 coding sequence is TGTGCCAGCAGCATAGGAGAAACCAAAAACATTCAGTACTTC. The encoded protein is CASSIGETKNIQYF. The rearrangement uses TRBV7-8 and TRBJ2-4; D unclear. The germline CDR1 and CDR2 sequences are SGHVS and FQNEAQ. V lost 5 bases, J lost 2 bases, and 10 bases lay in between. The CDR3 is made up of 14 amino acids.

The chain uses TRBV11-2 and TRBJ1-5; 7 bases agree with TRBD1. Germline V gene lookup returns CDR1 SGHAT and CDR2 FQNNGV. With V trimmed by 3 bases and J by 1 base, 6 bases remained unmatched. This CDR3 spans 16 amino acids. In DNA, the CDR3 is TGTGCCAGCAGCTTGATCGGACAGGTCAGCAATCAGCCCCAGCATTTT. Its protein product is CASSLIGQVSNQPQHF.

This clone showed up just once. The chain is built from TRBV5-5 and TRBJ2-5; 7 positions agree with TRBD2. The CDR3 is made up of 13 amino acids. The J segment lost 5 bases and the V segment lost 0 bases, leaving 1 base of the junction unmatched. Germline CDR1 is SGHKS and CDR2 is YYEKEE (reference sequence). The CDR3 DNA follows: TGTGCCAGCAGCTTGGGACTAGCCGAGACCCAGTACTTC. Translated: CASSLGLAETQYF.

The chain has TRBV5-8 and TRBJ2-4, with 7 positions matching TRBD2. Germline CDR1 is SGHTS and CDR2 is YDEGEE. V shed 6 bases, J shed 0 bases, and the junction held 15 bases outside the gene matches. This CDR3 has 18 residues. The CDR3 nucleotides read TGTGCCAGCATCCAGGAGATAGCGGGTCGGCTAGCCAAAAACATTCAGTACTTC. Encoded protein: CASIQEIAGRLAKNIQYF.

The chain recombines TRBV27 with TRBJ2-3, with D maybe TRBD1 (7 bases). V lost 3 bases and J lost 0, with 13 bases in between. This CDR3 is 16 amino acids long. Germline CDR1 and CDR2: MNHEY and SMNVEV (reference sequence). In DNA, the CDR3 is TGTGCCAGCAGTTTCGGAGGGGGCACTAGCACAGATACGCAGTATTTT. It is translated as CASSFGGGTSTDTQYF.

The V and J genes are TRBV30 and TRBJ1-5; the D gene is possibly TRBD1 (5 bases). The germline V gene encodes CDR1 GTSNPN and CDR2 SVGIG (reference sequence). This CDR3 is built from 12 residues. Deletions cut 0 bases from V and 5 bases from J, with 5 bases between. CDR3 region: CAWSVGDQPQHF. The DNA for the CDR3 is TGTGCCTGGAGTGTAGGGGATCAGCCCCAGCATTTT.

J is TRBJ2-3 and V is TRBV6-5, with TRBD2 matching 8 bases. From germline, CDR1 is MNHEY and CDR2 SVGAGI. This CDR3 region has 15 residues. V was clipped by 4 bases and J by 7 bases; unmatched bases: 10. Here the CDR3 reads CASSFGGRSGNTQYF. Here the CDR3 DNA reads TGTGCCAGCAGTTTCGGCGGGAGGTCAGGAAATACGCAGTATTTT.

The chain combines TRBV11-2 with TRBJ2-1, with TRBD2 as a possible D gene (5 bases). The germline V gene encodes CDR1 SGHAT and CDR2 FQNNGV. V lost 5 bases to trimming and J lost 9 bases, with 17 bases between them. This CDR3 comprises 14 residues. The CDR3 DNA sequence: TGTGCCAGCAGCGCAGCAGCTAGCTTCGGTGAGCAGTTCTTC. Its translation: CASSAAASFGEQFF. The entire variable domain, with the rest obtained from reference TRBV11-2 and TRBJ2-1, is as follows: EAGVAQSPRYKIIEKRQSVAFWCNPISGHATLYWYQQILGQGPKLLIQFQNNGVVDDSQLPKDRFSAERLKGVDSTLKIQPAKLEDSAVYLCASSAAASFGEQFFGPGTRLTVL.

The V and J genes are TRBV9 and TRBJ2-1; 8 bases match TRBD2. CDR3 length equals 17 residues. Germline V gene sequence: CDR1 SGDLS, CDR2 YYNGEE. V gave up 0 bases and J gave up 10 bases; unmatched junction bases: 15. CDR3 in amino acids: CASSVASSGSVVGEQFF. The CDR3 DNA reads as TGTGCCAGCAGCGTAGCTTCCAGCGGGAGCGTAGTCGGGGAGCAGTTCTTC.

The V and J genes are TRBV19 and TRBJ2-7, with 11 positions matching TRBD2. Germline values: CDR1 LNHDA, CDR2 SQIVND (reference sequence). V shed 4 bases and J 1 base; nucleotides not matched to a gene: 3. CDR3 length: 15 residues. CDR3 amino acids: CASSTTSGGSYEQYF. The CDR3 nucleotides read TGTGCCAGTAGTACTACTAGCGGGGGATCCTACGAGCAGTACTTC.

This clone was recorded only once. This chain uses TRBV5-1 with TRBJ2-3; no definite D call. Germline CDR1 is SGHRS and CDR2 is YFSETQ. Between the trimmed V and J ends, which lost 5 bases and 4 bases, there was a span of 8 bases. This CDR3 comprises 12 residues. The CDR3 protein is CASRASPDTQYF. The DNA of the CDR3 is TGCGCCAGCAGGGCCTCCCCAGATACGCAGTATTTT.

The chain has TRBV2 and TRBJ1-2; the D is unclear. V lost 2 bases, J lost 4 bases, and 5 bases lay in between. Per germline, CDR1 SNHLY and CDR2 FYNNEI. This CDR3 spans 12 amino acids. CDR3 sequence (DNA): TGTGCCAGCAGTGAAAACAGCTATGGCTACACCTTC. This encodes CASSENSYGYTF.

The J gene is TRBJ2-7, the V gene TRBV21-1; the table calls TRBD1, which could not be checked here. TRBV21-1 counts as a pseudogene. This CDR3 region has 16 residues. The CDR3 spells CASSKFYPAQGYEQYV. The CDR3 DNA follows: TGTGCCAGCAGCAAATTTTATCCGGCACAGGGTTACGAGCAGTACGTC.

This clone was counted a few times. This sequence joins TRBV2 and TRBJ2-5, with a possible D match to TRBD2 (6 bases). Germline values: CDR1 SNHLY, CDR2 FYNNEI. The V and J ends lost 3 bases and 3 bases respectively, with 14 bases between them. The CDR3 consists of 15 residues. The CDR3 bases are TGTGCCAGCAGTGAGAAGGCACTAGCAAAAGAGACCCAGTACTTC. Translating gives CASSEKALAKETQYF.

This chain links TRBV10-3 with TRBJ1-3; D is uncertain. Germline V gives CDR1 ENHRY, CDR2 SYGVKD. The V end was cut by 10 bases, the J end by 4 bases, with 5 bases between. CDR3 length: 10 residues. The CDR3 sequence is CATRGNTIYF. The CDR3 DNA reads TGTGCCACCCGGGGAAACACCATATATTTT.

The chain combines TRBV5-6 with TRBJ1-4, with TRBD1 matching 7 bases. The CDR3 extends over 18 amino acids. Germline trimming cut 4 bases from V and 7 bases from J; bases unmatched to any gene: 19. Germline V gives CDR1 SGHDT, CDR2 YYEEEE. CDR3 DNA sequence: TGTGCCAGCAGCCCGGAACCAATACCTACAGGGGATAGTGAAAAACTGTTTTTT. Amino acids: CASSPEPIPTGDSEKLFF. Together with reference TRBV5-6 and TRBJ1-4, the CDR3 gives the full variable domain: DAGVTQSPTHLIKTRGQQVTLRCSPKSGHDTVSWYQQALGQGPQFIFQYYEEEERQRGNFPDRFSGHQFPNYSSELNVNALLLGDSALYLCASSPEPIPTGDSEKLFFGSGTQLSVL.

This clone was counted a few times. The chain employs TRBV30 and TRBJ2-5, with unresolved D. CDR1 and CDR2 (germline): GTSNPN, SVGIG (reference sequence). V lost 4 bases to trimming and J lost 2 bases, with 8 bases between them. The CDR3 contains 12 residues. DNA of the CDR3: TGTGCCTGGAAAGAGGTTCAAGAGACCCAGTACTTC. This codes for CAWKEVQETQYF.

The chain has TRBV9 and TRBJ1-3, with 9 bases fitting TRBD1. V lost 2 bases, J lost 4 bases, and 4 bases stayed unmatched. Germline V gives CDR1 SGDLS, CDR2 YYNGEE. The length of the CDR3 is 15 residues. In DNA, the CDR3 is TGTGCCAGCAGCGTCGGACAGGGGAGAGGAAACACCATATATTTT. The encoded protein is CASSVGQGRGNTIYF.

This clone has a single count. This chain connects TRBV5-1 to TRBJ2-5; 9 positions match TRBD2. Near its end, the DNA agrees better with TRBJ2-7, so the J call may be wrong. This CDR3 spans 16 amino acids. Germline V lookup: CDR1 SGHRS, CDR2 YFSETQ. The CDR3 region has the DNA TGCGCCAGCAGTTCGCCCGGGGGGCGGGAGGGCCCCGAGCAGTACTTC. It is translated as CASSSPGGREGPEQYF.

This clone was counted a few times. This sequence joins TRBV14 and TRBJ2-5; 10 bases map to TRBD2. The germline CDR1 and CDR2 sequences are SGHDN and FVKESK. CDR3 size: 15 residues. Germline trimming cut 4 bases from V and 3 bases from J; bases unmatched to any gene: 5. The CDR3 DNA reads as TGTGCCAGCAGCCCTGGACTAGCGGAAAAAGAGACCCAGTACTTC. Amino acids: CASSPGLAEKETQYF.

This clone appeared a single time. This chain links TRBV19 with TRBJ2-2, with D uncertain. CDR1 and CDR2 (germline): LNHDA, SQIVND (reference sequence). This CDR3 comprises 15 residues. Trimming took off 3 bases at V and 1 base at J, with 9 bases between the two ends. CDR3 nucleotides: TGTGCCAGTAGTATCATGTCTAAGAACACCGGGGAGCTGTTTTTT. Translating it yields CASSIMSKNTGELFF.

The V call is TRBV4-2, the J call TRBJ2-3, with 16 bases that match TRBD2. Germline trimming cut 4 bases from V and 3 bases from J; bases unmatched to any gene: 4. This CDR3 region has 17 residues. The germline gives CDR1 LGHNA, CDR2 YNFKEQ. DNA of the CDR3: TGTGCCAGCAGCCCGGGACTAGCGGGAGGGGATACAGATACGCAGTATTTT. It codes for CASSPGLAGGDTDTQYF.

This chain connects TRBV10-3 to TRBJ1-1; no firm D call. Per the germline V gene, CDR1 is ENHRY and CDR2 is SYGVKD. The CDR3 runs 16 residues. Deletions cut 0 bases from V and 0 bases from J, with 11 bases between. The CDR3 here is CAISESSYSLNTEAFF. Written as DNA, the CDR3 is TGTGCCATCAGTGAGTCTTCATACAGCCTGAACACTGAAGCTTTCTTT.

The CDR3 bases are TGTGCCAGCTCACCACCGAGAGGGAAGAGCACCGGGGAGCTGTTTTTT. Its translation: CASSPPRGKSTGELFF. The chain couples TRBV18 to TRBJ2-2, with D possibly TRBD2 on 5 matching bases. The CDR3 covers 16 residues. Germline CDR1 reads KGHSH; CDR2 reads LQKENI. The V and J ends lost 0 bases and 4 bases respectively, with 12 bases between them.

The V call is TRBV6-5, the J call TRBJ1-3; D call uncertain. CDR1 and CDR2 from the germline V gene are MNHEY and SVGAGI. V was clipped by 0 bases and J by 1 base, with 10 bases between them. The CDR3 has 16 residues. Here the CDR3 reads CASSYSGGRSGNTIYF. The CDR3, as DNA: TGTGCCAGCAGTTACTCGGGAGGTCGGTCTGGAAACACCATATATTTT.